This TCR beta chain was obtained from a study of molecular identifiers for immune sequencing clone quantification. Sequencing libraries of naive CD8 cells derived from roughly 18,000 to 920,000 sorted cells with 10%, 30% or 50% RNA. For bulk TCR libraries, previously described methods and listed TCR primers were used. TCRdb fed the PCR reads into MiXCR, producing one record per CDR3 protein. The table lists some 320,000 distinct CDR3 sequences, about a fifth of them singletons, with approximately 0.8% in the top ten. This clonotype showed up many times. The V end lost 3 bases, the J end lost 9 bases, and 8 bases lay between the germline ends. This CDR3 is built from 11 residues. Germline V gene lookup returns CDR1 SGDLS and CDR2 YYNGEE.

The chain combines TRBV9 with TRBJ2-3; D ambiguous. The sequence derives from a human donor in good health. Some libraries in this study had Jurkat cell RNA spiked in. The sequenced material came from naive CD8+ T cells from blood, with Jurkat cell RNA spiked in. This sample's subset: FACS-sorted CD8+CD4-CCR7+CD45RA+ naive T cells. The CDR3 region is CASSDYQTQYF. CDR3 coding DNA: TGTGCCAGCAGCGACTATCAGACGCAGTATTTT.